The 17 T cell receptor beta chains below all came from one sample that was sequenced in a study of cytomegalovirus exposure and HLA in healthy donors. The PCR used 60 Vbeta and 13 Jbeta primers. The assay was immunoSEQ multiplex PCR, and TCRdb's table has in-frame clones only and misses some. The table has 210,000 or so clones, under 80% seen once. Sequencing used PBMCs. The receptors stem from a girl aged 2-9 years in good health and CMV-seronegative.

This rearrangement joins TRBV7-9 to TRBJ2-3; weak D call: TRBD2 (6 bases). There are 14 residues in the CDR3. V lost 1 base to trimming and J lost 10 bases, with 15 bases between them. Germline V gene data show CDR1 as SEHNR and CDR2 as FQNEAQ (reference sequence). The CDR3 DNA sequence: TGTGCCAGCAGCTTAGGCCCGGGACTCTTTGCGCAGTATTTT. Translating gives CASSLGPGLFAQYF.

The chain carries TRBV6-5 and TRBJ1-4; D is perhaps TRBD1 (6 bases). This CDR3 comprises 14 residues. Trimming shortened V by 5 bases and J by 7 bases, and 14 bases separated the two germline ends. CDR1 is MNHEY, CDR2 SVGAGI, per germline. CDR3 DNA sequence: TGTGCCAGCAGTCAGACAGGAGGTGGTGAAAAACTGTTTTTT. Translated: CASSQTGGGEKLFF.

The chain couples TRBV30 to TRBJ1-4; a possible D gene is TRBD1 (5 bases). The germline V gene encodes CDR1 GTSNPN and CDR2 SVGIG (reference sequence). The CDR3 length is 20 residues. The V and J ends lost 0 bases and 2 bases respectively, with 25 bases between them. This chain's CDR3 is CAWSVLRGRGNRRTNEKLFF. The CDR3 DNA follows: TGTGCCTGGAGTGTCCTGAGAGGGCGGGGGAATCGGAGGACTAATGAAAAACTGTTTTTT.

V is TRBV7-7 and J is TRBJ2-1, with D uncertain. Between the trimmed V and J ends, which lost 5 bases and 1 base, there was a span of 15 bases. CDR1 and CDR2 (germline): SSHAT, FNYEAQ (reference sequence). The CDR3 length is 16 residues. The CDR3 protein is CASSPSANPSYNEQFF. The CDR3 region has the DNA TGTGCCAGCAGCCCTTCCGCGAACCCTTCCTACAATGAGCAGTTCTTC. Drawing the rest from reference TRBV7-7 and TRBJ2-1, the complete variable domain is GAGVSQSPRYKVTKRGQDVTLRCDPISSHATLYWYQQALGQGPEFLTYFNYEAQPDKSGLPSDRFSAERPEGSISTLTIQRTEQRDSAMYRCASSPSANPSYNEQFFGPGTRLTVL.

The rearrangement joins TRBV4-2 to TRBJ1-2; D gene uncertain. The CDR3 length is 15 residues. V lost 0 bases and J lost 3, with 11 bases in between. CDR1 and CDR2 (germline): LGHNA, YNFKEQ. The CDR3 reads CASSQDQPTDYGYTF. CDR3 DNA: TGTGCCAGCAGCCAAGATCAGCCAACAGACTATGGCTACACCTTC.

The CDR3: CASRAGGGGYTF. The CDR3 DNA reads TGTGCCAGCAGGGCTGGGGGGGGCGGCTACACCTTC. The chain recombines TRBV25-1 with TRBJ1-2; D is possibly TRBD1 (6 bases). V lost 6 bases to trimming and J lost 8 bases, with 13 bases between them. The germline V gene has CDR1 MGHDK and CDR2 SYGVNS. This CDR3 has 12 residues.

DNA for the CDR3: TGTGCCAGTCAGCGGGGTGTGAACACTGAAGCTTTCTTT. Translation: CASQRGVNTEAFF. The chain couples TRBV19 to TRBJ1-1; no clear D gene. Looked up from germline, CDR1 is LNHDA and CDR2 is SQIVND (reference sequence). The CDR3 totals 13 residues. Between the trimmed V and J ends, which lost 8 bases and 0 bases, there was a span of 10 bases.

This clone was seen only a few times. This chain joins TRBV4-1 and TRBJ2-3, with D uncertain. The CDR3 is made up of 15 amino acids. CDR1 and CDR2 from the germline V gene are MGHRA and YSYEKL. The V and J ends lost 4 bases and 1 base respectively, with 12 bases between them. The CDR3, as DNA: TGCGCCAGCAGCCTAATTCCGGGTGGCACAGATACGCAGTATTTT. It translates to CASSLIPGGTDTQYF.

V gene TRBV19 combines with J gene TRBJ2-7, with 9 bases identical to TRBD2. There are 11 residues in the CDR3. J gave up 4 bases and V 11 bases, and 3 bases lay outside the gene matches. Germline V CDR1 and CDR2: LNHDA, SQIVND (reference sequence). CDR3 region: CAAGGGYEQYF. CDR3 nucleotide sequence: TGTGCCGCGGGAGGGGGTTACGAGCAGTACTTC. Based on the CDR3 plus reference TRBV19 and TRBJ2-7, the full variable domain is DGGITQSPKYLFRKEGQNVTLSCEQNLNHDAMYWYRQDPGQGLRLIYYSQIVNDFQKGDIAEGYSVSREKKESFPLTVTSAQKNPTAFYLCAAGGGYEQYFGPGTRLTVT.

V usage is TRBV5-1 and J usage is TRBJ1-1; 8 bases align to TRBD1. CDR3 length: 16 amino acids. The junction had 8 bases not matched to a gene; V was cut back by 3 bases and J by 1 base. The V gene's germline CDR1 is SGHRS and CDR2 YFSETQ. The CDR3 DNA is TGCGCCAGCAGCTACTGGGTGGACAGGGCGAACACTGAAGCTTTCTTT. It codes for CASSYWVDRANTEAFF.

This clone has only one observation. V is TRBV7-2 and J is TRBJ2-2, with no clear D. Looked up from germline, CDR1 is SGHTA and CDR2 is FQGNSA. Trimming took 10 bases from V and 5 from J, leaving 11 bases between them. CDR3 length: 12 residues. The CDR3 coding sequence is TGTGCCACGAACTACCTAACCGGGGAGCTGTTTTTT. Residues: CATNYLTGELFF.

The rearrangement uses TRBV21-1 and TRBJ1-5; the DNA was not used to check the table's D call, TRBD1. TRBV21-1 is noted as a pseudogene. CDR3 size: 16 residues. CDR3 amino acids: CASSVRATNSNQPQHF. The CDR3 bases are TGTGCCAGCAGCGTCAGGGCCACCAATAGCAATCAGCCCCAGCATTTT.

CDR3 protein: CASSETASGANVLTF. The CDR3 bases are TGTGCCAGCAGCGAGACAGCCTCTGGGGCCAACGTCCTGACTTTC. The V and J genes are TRBV11-2 and TRBJ2-6; TRBD1 might be the D (5 bases). Trimming took off 5 bases at V and 0 bases at J, with 8 bases between the two ends. The CDR3 contains 15 residues. CDR1 is SGHAT and CDR2 is FQNNGV in the germline V gene.

The rearrangement uses TRBV7-9 and TRBJ2-5; D possibly corresponds to TRBD2 (5 bases). The ends were cut back, 0 bases at V and 5 bases at J, with 16 bases in the middle. Germline V CDR1 and CDR2: SEHNR, FQNEAQ (reference sequence). The CDR3 has 16 amino acids. CDR3 region: CASSLAWSGNSETQYF. The CDR3 region has the DNA TGTGCCAGCAGCTTAGCCTGGTCGGGGAACAGCGAGACCCAGTACTTC.

Only a few counts were recorded for this clone. V gene TRBV7-2 combines with J gene TRBJ2-1, with a tentative D call TRBD2 (5 bases). This CDR3 spans 11 amino acids. The V end was cut by 1 base, the J end by 13 bases, with 8 bases between. Germline V lookup: CDR1 SGHTA, CDR2 FQGNSA. The CDR3 nucleotides read TGTGCCAGCAGCTTAGGCACTAGTCAGTTCTTC. It translates to CASSLGTSQFF.

This sequence joins TRBV15 and TRBJ2-7; TRBD1 aligns across 10 bases. CDR1 LNHNV and CDR2 YYDKDF come from the germline V gene (reference sequence). Losses at the gene ends were 3 bases for V and 5 bases for J; bases not matched to a gene: 10. The CDR3 sequence is 16 residues long. This CDR3 is CATSRNIGQGDNEQYF. DNA of the CDR3: TGTGCCACCAGCAGGAATATAGGACAGGGGGATAACGAGCAGTACTTC.

The rearrangement uses TRBV7-2 and TRBJ2-5; D unresolved. The V end was cut by 5 bases, the J end by 5 bases, with 12 bases between. CDR3 length equals 13 residues. Germline V gene data show CDR1 as SGHTA and CDR2 as FQGNSA. CDR3 protein: CASSRQAGETQYF. CDR3 in DNA: TGTGCCAGCAGCCGCCAGGCTGGGGAGACCCAGTACTTC.